This is a list of T cell receptor beta chains from one sample in a study of blood T cell repertoires in COVID-19. TCRdb's table, derived via immunoSEQ multiplex PCR, lists solely in-frame clones and lacks some. Of tens of thousands of clones in the sample, roughly 80% were seen once. What was sequenced was peripheral blood. These receptors were taken from a human donor in a cohort sampled during active COVID-19. The CDR3 runs from the conserved cysteine through the conserved F or W. A D gene is named only where the DNA matches it firmly. The size of a clone is reported for some rows only, either as once, few or many, or as a class for expanded clones.

TRBV9,TRBD2,.,TRBJ2-7,TGTGCCAGCAGCGGATGGACTAGCGGGAGATTCGAGCAGTACTTC,CASSGWTSGRFEQYF
TRBV4-3,TRBD1,.,TRBJ2-5,TGCGCCAGCAGCCAAGGAGAGGGGACAGGGCTGAAAGAGACCCAGTACTTC,CASSQGEGTGLKETQYF
TRBV7-2,.,.,TRBJ2-7,TGTGCCAGCAGCCCAGGGCTCGAGCAGTACTTC,CASSPGLEQYF
TRBV13,TRBD1,.,TRBJ1-1,TGTGCCAGCAGCTTAAGGACAGGGGGCGCGGAATATACTGAAGCTTTCTTT,CASSLRTGGAEYTEAFF
TRBV5-4,.,.,TRBJ1-1,TGTGCCAGCAGCTTGGAACCGGGGTCGCACACTGAAGCTTTCTTT,CASSLEPGSHTEAFF
TRBV7-9,.,.,TRBJ1-1,TGTGCCAGCAGCTTAGCGGTGCAGGAACGAACTGAAGCTTTCTTT,CASSLAVQERTEAFF
TRBV3-1/TRBV3-2,.,few,TRBJ1-6,TGTGCCAGCAGCCCGCGGACAGTCGAGGGGTCACCCCTCCACTTT,CASSPRTVEGSPLHF
TRBV6-2/TRBV6-3,.,.,TRBJ1-2,TGTGCCAGCAGTTACGGACTACAGGCTGGCTACACCTTC,CASSYGLQAGYTF
TRBV28,TRBD2,.,TRBJ2-5,TGTGCCAGCAGTTCTAGCGGGAAAGAGACCCAGTACTTC,CASSSSGKETQYF
TRBV5-6,.,.,TRBJ1-6,TGTGCCAGCAGCTTTGGAGGTTCACCCCTCCACTTT,CASSFGGSPLHF
TRBV19,TRBD2,.,TRBJ2-3,TGTGCCAGTCGGCCGGCTAGCGGGAGGGCAGATACGCAGTATTTT,CASRPASGRADTQYF
TRBV7-2,TRBD1,.,TRBJ2-1,TGTGCCAGCAGCTTAGGGGACAGGCCCTACAATGAGCAGTTCTTC,CASSLGDRPYNEQFF
TRBV15,.,.,TRBJ1-1,TGTGCCACCAGCAGAGCGGTAGGAGGGAACACTGAAGCTTTCTTT,CATSRAVGGNTEAFF
TRBV30,TRBD1,.,TRBJ2-5,TGTGCCTGGGGCGGACAGGGGGCTCAGACCCAGTACTTC,CAWGGQGAQTQYF
TRBV9,TRBD1,.,TRBJ1-2,TGTGCCAGCAGCCCCTCCGAGTTGGGACAGGGAACAATTGGCTACACCTTC,CASSPSELGQGTIGYTF
TRBV19,.,few,TRBJ2-5,TGTGCCAGTAGTATAGGGACAGCCCAAGAGACCCAGTACTTC,CASSIGTAQETQYF
TRBV7-2,.,.,TRBJ2-7,TGTGCCAGCAGCGCCAGGTGGACCTACGAGCAGTACTTC,CASSARWTYEQYF
TRBV5-4,TRBD1,.,TRBJ1-2,TGTGCCAGCAGCTTGGCCGGGACAGATGGCTACACCTTC,CASSLAGTDGYTF
TRBV6-5,.,.,TRBJ2-1,TGTGCCAGCAGTTACTCCGGGGGATCCTACAATGAGCAGTTCTTC,CASSYSGGSYNEQFF
TRBV10-2,.,.,TRBJ2-7,TGCGCCAGCAGCCGAAACAGCCCTCAGAGCTCCTACGAGCAGTACTTC,CASSRNSPQSSYEQYF
TRBV9,.,.,TRBJ1-4,TGTGCCAGCAGCGTACAGGGTAATGAAAAACTGTTTTTT,CASSVQGNEKLFF
TRBV9,.,.,TRBJ2-3,TGTGCCAGCACCCCAGGCGGGGCTCTCACAGATACGCAGTATTTT,CASTPGGALTDTQYF
TRBV9,TRBD1,.,TRBJ1-1,TGTGCCAGCAACAGGGGGTCCATGAACACTGAAGCTTTCTTT,CASNRGSMNTEAFF
TRBV4-2,TRBD1,few,TRBJ1-3,TGTGCCAGCAGCCAAGAACAGGGGACCTGGGGAAACACCATATATTTT,CASSQEQGTWGNTIYF
TRBV13,TRBD1,.,TRBJ2-1,TGTGCCAGCAGCCCTCAGACAGGGGAGAATGAGCAGTTCTTC,CASSPQTGENEQFF
TRBV4-1,TRBD1,.,TRBJ2-1,TGCGCCAGCAGCCGGACAGGGAGGGAGCAGTTCTTC,CASSRTGREQFF
TRBV19,TRBD2,.,TRBJ2-5,TGTGCCAGTAGCTATAGCGGGAGGCAAGAGACCCAGTACTTC,CASSYSGRQETQYF
TRBV5-1,TRBD2,.,TRBJ2-1,TGCGCCAGCAGCCCCTCGGCGCGGGAGGGCCCAGGTGAGCAGTTCTTC,CASSPSAREGPGEQFF
TRBV6-5,.,.,TRBJ2-7,TGTGCCAGCAGTCAAAGTATGAGCTACGAGCAGTACTTC,CASSQSMSYEQYF
TRBV6-2/TRBV6-3,.,.,TRBJ1-5,TGTGCCAGCAGTTATTACGCGAGACATGGCAATCAGCCCCAGCATTTT,CASSYYARHGNQPQHF
TRBV6-2/TRBV6-3,TRBD1,.,TRBJ1-2,TGTGCCAGCAGTTACGCCCGGACAGGGGACTATGGCTACACCTTC,CASSYARTGDYGYTF
TRBV4-2,TRBD1,.,TRBJ1-2,TGTGCCAGCAGCCACGGGACAGGGGAGGCCTATGGTTACACCTTC,CASSHGTGEAYGYTF
TRBV28,TRBD2,.,TRBJ2-4,TGTGCCAGCAGCGTTGGACTAGCGGTAAACATTCAGTACTTC,CASSVGLAVNIQYF
TRBV6-2/TRBV6-3,.,.,TRBJ1-1,.,CASSYFGPGGEAFF
TRBV19,.,.,TRBJ1-4,TGTGCCAGTAATAGACAAGCAACTAATGAAAAACTGTTTTTT,CASNRQATNEKLFF
TRBV11-2,.,.,TRBJ1-1,TGTGCCAGCAGCTCATACAGACGGGACACACTACAGGGGAACACTGAAGCTTTCTTT,CASSSYRRDTLQGNTEAFF
TRBV20-1,.,.,TRBJ2-1,TGCAGTGTCACTTTACGGGAGCAGTTCTTC,CSVTLREQFF
TRBV19,TRBD1,.,TRBJ2-5,TGTGCCAGTAGGGACAGGGAGACCCAGTACTTC,CASRDRETQYF
TRBV30,.,.,TRBJ2-7,TGTGCCTGGAGTAGGTCCCAGGGATTCGAGCAGTACTTC,CAWSRSQGFEQYF
TRBV7-2,.,.,TRBJ1-1,TGTGCCAGCAGCTACAGGTCCCTGGAAGCTTTCTTT,CASSYRSLEAFF
TRBV7-8,TRBD1,.,TRBJ2-1,TGTGCCAGCAGCCCCCTAGGGACAAGGTACAGGGGTTCCAATGAGCAGTTCTTC,CASSPLGTRYRGSNEQFF
TRBV7-2,TRBD2,.,TRBJ2-7,TGTGCCAGCAGCGCCTCTAGCGGGGATTTCTACGAGCAGTACTTC,CASSASSGDFYEQYF